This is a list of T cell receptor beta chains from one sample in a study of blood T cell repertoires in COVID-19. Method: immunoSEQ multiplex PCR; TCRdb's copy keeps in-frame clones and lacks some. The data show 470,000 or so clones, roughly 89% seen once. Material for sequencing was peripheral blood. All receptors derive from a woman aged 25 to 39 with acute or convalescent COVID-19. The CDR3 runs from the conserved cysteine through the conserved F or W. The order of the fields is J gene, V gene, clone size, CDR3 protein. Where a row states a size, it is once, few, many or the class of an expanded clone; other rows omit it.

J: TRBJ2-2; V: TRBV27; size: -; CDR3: CASSLSRRQGATGELFF
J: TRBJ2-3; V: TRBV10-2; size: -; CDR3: CASGETSGGVSTDTQYF
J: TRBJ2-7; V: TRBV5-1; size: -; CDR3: CASGLQGAPYEQYF
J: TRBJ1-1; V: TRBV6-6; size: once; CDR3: CASSWAGVNTEAFF
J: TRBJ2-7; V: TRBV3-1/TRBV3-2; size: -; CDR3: CASSQEGDRVPYEQYF
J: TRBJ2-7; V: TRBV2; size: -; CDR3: CASSVGRGYEQYF
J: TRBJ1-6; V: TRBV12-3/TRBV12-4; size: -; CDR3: CASSTGQGSPLHF
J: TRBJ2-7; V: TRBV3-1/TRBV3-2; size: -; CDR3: CASSQGLAGSEQYF
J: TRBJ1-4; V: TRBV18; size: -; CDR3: CASSPSYQGEKLFF
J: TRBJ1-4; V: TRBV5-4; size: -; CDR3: CASSLEQGGREKLFF
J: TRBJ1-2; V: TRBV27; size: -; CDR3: CASSLFGFRSGGKNYGYTF
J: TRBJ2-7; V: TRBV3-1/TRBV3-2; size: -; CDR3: CASSQARRDEQYF
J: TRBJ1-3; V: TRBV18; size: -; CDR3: CASSPTTGFMGAQSNTIYF
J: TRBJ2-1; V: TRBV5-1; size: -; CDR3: CASSWRSLYNEQFF
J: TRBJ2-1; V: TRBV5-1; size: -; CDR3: CASSYDSGSYNEQFF
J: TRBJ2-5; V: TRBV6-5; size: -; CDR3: CASKVQGWETQYF
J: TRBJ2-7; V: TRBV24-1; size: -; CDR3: CATSEAGQTYEQYF
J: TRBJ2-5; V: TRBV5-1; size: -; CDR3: CASSGKAGETQYF
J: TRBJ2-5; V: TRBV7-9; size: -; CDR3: CASTGTGTRQETQYF
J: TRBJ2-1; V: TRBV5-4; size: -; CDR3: CASSFRSPYNEQFF
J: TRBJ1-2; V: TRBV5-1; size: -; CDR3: CASSLGAGPSYGYTF
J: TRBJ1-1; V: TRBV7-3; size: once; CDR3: CASSLNAGGYTEAFF
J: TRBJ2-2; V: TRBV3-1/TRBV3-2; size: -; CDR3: CASSQAGDTGELFF
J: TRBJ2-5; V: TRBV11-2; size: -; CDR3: CASSLDRETQYF
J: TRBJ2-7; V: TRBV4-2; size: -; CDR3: CASSGGSSYEQYF
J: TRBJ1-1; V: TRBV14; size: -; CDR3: CASSQDQSGTEAFF
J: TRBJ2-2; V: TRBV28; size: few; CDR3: CASRQQGANTGELFF
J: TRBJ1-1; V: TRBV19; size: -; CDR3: CASSIDRRWTGPSNTEAFF
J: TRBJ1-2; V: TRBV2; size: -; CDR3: CASSDGTAVIYGYTF
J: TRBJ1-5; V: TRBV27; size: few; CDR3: CASSLGQNYNQPQHF
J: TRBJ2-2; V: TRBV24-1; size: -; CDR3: CATSDGDRSTGELFF
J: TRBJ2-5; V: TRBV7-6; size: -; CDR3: CASSSGSGRETQYF
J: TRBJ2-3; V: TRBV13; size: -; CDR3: CASSSGSRTDTQYF
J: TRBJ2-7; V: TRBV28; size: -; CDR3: CASRQTGSPLRREQYF
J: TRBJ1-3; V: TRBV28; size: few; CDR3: CASNSQANTIYF
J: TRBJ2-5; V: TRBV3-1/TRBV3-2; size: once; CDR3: CASSQDRTRETQYF
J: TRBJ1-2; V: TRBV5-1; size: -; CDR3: CASSFRDSYTF
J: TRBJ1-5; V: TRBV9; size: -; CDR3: CASSVEGGEGQPQHF
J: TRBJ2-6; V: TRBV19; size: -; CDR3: CASNIVSGVFGANVLTF
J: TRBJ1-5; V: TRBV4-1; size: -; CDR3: CASSQATGVQENQPQHF
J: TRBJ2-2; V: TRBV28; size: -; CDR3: CASSLQNTGELFF
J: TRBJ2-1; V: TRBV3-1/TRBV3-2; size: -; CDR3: CASSQRRARGNEQFF
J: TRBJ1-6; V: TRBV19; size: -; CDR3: CASTPGQGNSPLHF
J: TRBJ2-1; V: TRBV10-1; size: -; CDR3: CASPLSGGDNEQFF
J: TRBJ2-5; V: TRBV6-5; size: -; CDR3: CASSYSVRGQETQYF
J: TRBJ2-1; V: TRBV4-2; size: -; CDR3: CASRSRDRGLSSYNEQFF
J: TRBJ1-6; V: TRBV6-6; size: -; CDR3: CASRRTGVSSSPLHF
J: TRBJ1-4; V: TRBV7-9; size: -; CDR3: CASSRGTGREKLFF
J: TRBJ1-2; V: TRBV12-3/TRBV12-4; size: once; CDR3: CASSSGYGYTF
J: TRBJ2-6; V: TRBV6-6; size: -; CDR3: CASSPTGNQFGGANVLTF
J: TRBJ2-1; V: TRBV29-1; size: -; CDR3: CSVDGAPSGNEQFF
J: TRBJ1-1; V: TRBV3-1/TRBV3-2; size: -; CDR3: CASSSPGQGVTEAFF
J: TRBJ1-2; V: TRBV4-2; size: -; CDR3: CASSQGPLPQIYGYTF
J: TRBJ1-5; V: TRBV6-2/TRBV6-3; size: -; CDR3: CASSFDGNQPQHF
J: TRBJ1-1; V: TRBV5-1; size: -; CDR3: CASSQGQLITNTEAFF
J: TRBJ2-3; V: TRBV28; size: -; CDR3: CASSLKGGGRTDTQYF